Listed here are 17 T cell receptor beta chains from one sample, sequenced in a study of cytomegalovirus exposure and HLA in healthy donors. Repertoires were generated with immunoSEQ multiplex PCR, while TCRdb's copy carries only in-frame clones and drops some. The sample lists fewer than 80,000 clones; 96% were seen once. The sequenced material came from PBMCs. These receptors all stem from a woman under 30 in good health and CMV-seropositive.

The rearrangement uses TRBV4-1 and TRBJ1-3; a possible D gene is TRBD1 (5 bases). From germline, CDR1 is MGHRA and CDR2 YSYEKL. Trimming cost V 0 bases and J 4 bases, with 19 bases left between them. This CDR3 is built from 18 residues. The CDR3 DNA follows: TGCGCCAGCAGCCAAGAAGCCCACCCCGGGGGGTCCGGAAACACCATATATTTT. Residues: CASSQEAHPGGSGNTIYF.

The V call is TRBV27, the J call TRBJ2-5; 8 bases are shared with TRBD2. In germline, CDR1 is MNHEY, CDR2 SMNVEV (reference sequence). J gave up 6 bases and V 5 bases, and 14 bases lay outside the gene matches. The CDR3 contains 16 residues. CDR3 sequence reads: CASSPLGAGATKTQYF. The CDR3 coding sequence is TGTGCCAGCAGTCCTTTAGGAGCGGGAGCAACTAAGACCCAGTACTTC.

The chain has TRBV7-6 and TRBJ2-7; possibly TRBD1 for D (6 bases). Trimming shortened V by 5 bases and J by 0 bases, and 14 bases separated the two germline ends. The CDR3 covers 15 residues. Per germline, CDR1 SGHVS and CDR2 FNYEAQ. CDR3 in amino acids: CASSHRDNPSYEQYF. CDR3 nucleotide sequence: TGTGCCAGCAGCCACCGGGACAACCCCTCCTACGAGCAGTACTTC.

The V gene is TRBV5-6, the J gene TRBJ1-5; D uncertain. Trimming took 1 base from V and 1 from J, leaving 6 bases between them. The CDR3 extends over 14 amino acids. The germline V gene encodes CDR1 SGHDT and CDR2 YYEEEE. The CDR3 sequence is CASSLPGSNQPQHF. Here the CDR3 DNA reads TGTGCCAGCAGCTTGCCGGGGAGCAATCAGCCCCAGCATTTT. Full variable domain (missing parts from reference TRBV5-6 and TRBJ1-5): DAGVTQSPTHLIKTRGQQVTLRCSPKSGHDTVSWYQQALGQGPQFIFQYYEEEERQRGNFPDRFSGHQFPNYSSELNVNALLLGDSALYLCASSLPGSNQPQHFGDGTRLSIL.

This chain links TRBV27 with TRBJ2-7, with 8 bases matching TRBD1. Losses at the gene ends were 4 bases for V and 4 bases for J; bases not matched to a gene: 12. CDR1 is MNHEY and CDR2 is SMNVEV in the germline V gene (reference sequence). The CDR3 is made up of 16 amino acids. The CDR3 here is CASSSISTGASYEQYF. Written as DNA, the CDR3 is TGTGCCAGCAGTTCTATCTCGACAGGGGCTAGTTACGAGCAGTACTTC.

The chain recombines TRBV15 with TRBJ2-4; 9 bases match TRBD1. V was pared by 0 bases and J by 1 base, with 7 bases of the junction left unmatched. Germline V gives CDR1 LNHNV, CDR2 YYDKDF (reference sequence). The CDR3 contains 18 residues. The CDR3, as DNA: TGTGCCACCAGCAGAGATCTGGGGACAGGGCGGGCCAAAAACATTCAGTACTTC. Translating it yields CATSRDLGTGRAKNIQYF.

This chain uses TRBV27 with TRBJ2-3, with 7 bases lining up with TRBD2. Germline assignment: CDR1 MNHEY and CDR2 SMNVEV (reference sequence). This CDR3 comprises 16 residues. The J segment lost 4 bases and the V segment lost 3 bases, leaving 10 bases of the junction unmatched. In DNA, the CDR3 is TGTGCCAGCAGTTTCGGAAAACTAGCGCGGGCAGATACGCAGTATTTT. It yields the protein CASSFGKLARADTQYF.

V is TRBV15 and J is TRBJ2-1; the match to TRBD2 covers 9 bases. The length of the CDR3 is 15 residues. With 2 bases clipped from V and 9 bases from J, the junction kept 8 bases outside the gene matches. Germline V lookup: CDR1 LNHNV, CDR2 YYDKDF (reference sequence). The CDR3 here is CATSRPSGIIGEQFF. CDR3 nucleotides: TGTGCCACCAGCAGACCTAGCGGGATTATAGGTGAGCAGTTCTTC.

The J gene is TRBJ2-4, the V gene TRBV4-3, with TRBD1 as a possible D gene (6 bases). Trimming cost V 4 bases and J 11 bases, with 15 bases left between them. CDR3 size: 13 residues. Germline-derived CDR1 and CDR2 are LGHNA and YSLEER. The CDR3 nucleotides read TGCGCCAGCAGCCGGGCAATTCGGACAGTTCAGTACTTC. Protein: CASSRAIRTVQYF.

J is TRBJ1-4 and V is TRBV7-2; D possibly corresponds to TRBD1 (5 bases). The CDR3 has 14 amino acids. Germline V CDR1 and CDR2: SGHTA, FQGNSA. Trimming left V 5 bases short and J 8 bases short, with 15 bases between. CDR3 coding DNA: TGTGCCAGCAGCCCTCGGGCGGGGGGGGAAAAACTGTTTTTT. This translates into CASSPRAGGEKLFF.

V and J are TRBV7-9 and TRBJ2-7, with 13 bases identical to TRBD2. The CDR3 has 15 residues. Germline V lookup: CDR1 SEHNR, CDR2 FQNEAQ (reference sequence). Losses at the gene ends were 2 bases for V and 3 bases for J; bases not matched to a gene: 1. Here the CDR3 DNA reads TGTGCCAGCAGCTTAACTAGCGGGAGGGTCTACGAGCAGTACTTC. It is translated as CASSLTSGRVYEQYF. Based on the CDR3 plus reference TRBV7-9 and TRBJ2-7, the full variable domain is DTGVSQNPRHKITKRGQNVTFRCDPISEHNRLYWYRQTLGQGPEFLTYFQNEAQLEKSRLLSDRFSAERPKGSFSTLEIQRTEQGDSAMYLCASSLTSGRVYEQYFGPGTRLTVT.

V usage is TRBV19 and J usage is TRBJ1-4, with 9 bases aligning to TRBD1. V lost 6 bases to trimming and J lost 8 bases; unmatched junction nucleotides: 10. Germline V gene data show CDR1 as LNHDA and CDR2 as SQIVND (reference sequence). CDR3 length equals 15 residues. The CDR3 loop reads CASSPRDRGNEKLFF. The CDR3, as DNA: TGTGCCAGTAGCCCTCGAGACAGGGGGAACGAAAAACTGTTTTTT.

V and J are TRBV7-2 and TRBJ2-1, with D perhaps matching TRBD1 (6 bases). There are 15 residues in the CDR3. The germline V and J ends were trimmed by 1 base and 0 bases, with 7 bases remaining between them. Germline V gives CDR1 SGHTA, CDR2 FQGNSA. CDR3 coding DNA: TGTGCCAGCAGCTTAGGAGGGGGCTCCTACAATGAGCAGTTCTTC. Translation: CASSLGGGSYNEQFF.

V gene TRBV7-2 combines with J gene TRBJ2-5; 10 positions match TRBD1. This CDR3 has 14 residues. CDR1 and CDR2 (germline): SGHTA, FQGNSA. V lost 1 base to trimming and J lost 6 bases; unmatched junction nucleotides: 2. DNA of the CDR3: TGTGCCAGCAGCTTAGGGACAGGGGGGAAGACCCAGTACTTC. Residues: CASSLGTGGKTQYF.

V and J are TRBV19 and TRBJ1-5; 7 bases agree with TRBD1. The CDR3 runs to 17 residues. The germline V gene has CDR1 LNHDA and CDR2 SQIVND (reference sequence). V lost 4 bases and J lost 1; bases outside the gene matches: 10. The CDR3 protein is CASSTPTGPGSNQPQHF. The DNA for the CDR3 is TGTGCCAGTAGTACCCCGACAGGGCCTGGCAGCAATCAGCCCCAGCATTTT.

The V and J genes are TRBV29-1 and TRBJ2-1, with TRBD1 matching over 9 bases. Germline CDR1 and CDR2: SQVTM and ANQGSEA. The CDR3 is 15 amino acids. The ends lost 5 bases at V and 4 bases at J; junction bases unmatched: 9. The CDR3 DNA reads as TGCAGCGTTCTAACAGGGGGCTTGTTGTACAATGAGCAGTTCTTC. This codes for CSVLTGGLLYNEQFF.

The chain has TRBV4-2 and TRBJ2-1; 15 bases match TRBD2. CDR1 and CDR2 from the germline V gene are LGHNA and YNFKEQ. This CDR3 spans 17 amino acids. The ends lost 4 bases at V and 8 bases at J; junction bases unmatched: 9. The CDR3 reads CASSPGLAGGSKDEQFF. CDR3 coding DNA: TGTGCCAGCAGCCCGGGACTAGCGGGAGGCTCAAAGGATGAGCAGTTCTTC.